This T cell receptor beta chain was recorded in a study of OX40 agonist ivuxolimab in advanced cancers. Exclusion of a patient followed from autoimmune disease history or systemic immunosuppression. Blood specimens came from baseline, cycle 4 day 1, and cycle 7 day 1. On this clone itself: Its antigen is undetermined.

The protocol was immunoSEQ multiplex PCR, while the TCRdb copy is restricted to in-frame clones and leaves out a portion. The table lists 14,000 or so clones, about 75% of them singletons. Study conclusions and caveats: Some of the lowest clonal expansion was seen in partial responders at 0.1-3.0 mg/kg.

The V gene end was trimmed by 6 bases and the J gene end by 5 bases; junction bases not matched to a gene: 10. The length of the CDR3 is 14 residues. CDR1 is MNHEY and CDR2 is SVGAGI in the germline V gene. The sequence derives from an adult with an advanced solid tumor such as melanoma, head and neck, liver or kidney cancer. The V and J genes are TRBV6-5 and TRBJ2-7; 7 positions agree with TRBD1. The sample here was CD4+ or CD8+ T cells sorted from blood, taken in a trial of the OX40 agonist ivuxolimab. The DNA of the CDR3 is TGTGCCAGCAGCTACGGGACAGTTCCGGACGAGCAGTACTTC. Translation gives CASSYGTVPDEQYF.